The next 15 T cell receptor beta chains were all read from a single sample in a study of T cell responses to AZD1222 COVID-19 vaccine. Assay used: immunoSEQ multiplex PCR; TCRdb lists only in-frame clones, some missing. The sample includes about 120,000 clones, 80% to 95% of them seen just once. The sequencing used peripheral blood, collected 28 days after the second dose of the MenACWY control vaccine. These receptors were collected from an adult who received the MenACWY meningococcal vaccine as a control.

This chain uses TRBV20-1 with TRBJ1-1; D remains ambiguous. Germline CDR1 DFQATT, CDR2 SNEGSKA (reference sequence). V lost 4 bases and J 0 bases, leaving 9 bases between the germline ends. This CDR3 region has 13 residues. The CDR3 loop reads CSAIEVLNTEAFF. DNA of the CDR3: TGCAGTGCTATTGAGGTTTTGAACACTGAAGCTTTCTTT.

J is TRBJ1-3 and V is TRBV19, with D possibly being TRBD1 (6 bases). The germline V gene has CDR1 LNHDA and CDR2 SQIVND (reference sequence). This CDR3 has 15 residues. The V end lost 5 bases, the J end lost 2 bases, and 13 bases lay between the germline ends. CDR3 sequence: CASSWDTRAGNTIYF. CDR3 DNA: TGTGCCAGTAGTTGGGACACACGAGCTGGAAACACCATATATTTT.

The chain's CDR3 is CASSVYVRDRGLSSSYEQYF. The CDR3, as DNA: TGTGCCAGTAGCGTTTACGTCCGGGACAGGGGTCTTTCGAGCTCCTACGAGCAGTACTTC. The chain joins TRBV19 to TRBJ2-7, with 10 bases lining up with TRBD1. Germline lookup yields CDR1 LNHDA and CDR2 SQIVND (reference sequence). The CDR3 has 20 amino acids. The V and J ends lost 6 bases and 0 bases, in that order; junction bases with no gene match: 20.

This chain connects TRBV7-3 to TRBJ2-1, with 9 bases lining up with TRBD2. Trimming at V came to 5 bases and at J to 0 bases, leaving 8 bases not matched to a gene. The CDR3 consists of 17 residues. Germline values: CDR1 SGHTA, CDR2 FQGTGA. CDR3 region: CASSPFNSGSSYNEQFF. The CDR3, as DNA: TGTGCCAGCAGCCCCTTCAATAGCGGGAGCTCCTACAATGAGCAGTTCTTC.

V and J are TRBV30 and TRBJ2-4, with D maybe TRBD1 (7 bases). The CDR3 contains 17 residues. The V and J ends lost 3 bases and 0 bases respectively, with 18 bases between them. CDR1 and CDR2 from the germline V gene are GTSNPN and SVGIG (reference sequence). CDR3 DNA sequence: TGTGCCTGGAGCTCCTTCGGGCAGGGGGGAGCCAAAAACATTCAGTACTTC. Its protein is CAWSSFGQGGAKNIQYF. Filled out from reference TRBV30 and TRBJ2-4, the complete variable domain reads SQTIHQWPATLVQPVGSPLSLECTVEGTSNPNLYWYRQAAGRGLQLLFYSVGIGQISSEVPQNLSASRPQDRQFILSSKKLLLSDSGFYLCAWSSFGQGGAKNIQYFGAGTRLSVL.

The chain employs TRBV7-9 and TRBJ1-6; possible D gene TRBD1, 6 bases. CDR3 length equals 16 residues. Trimming stripped 6 bases from V and 7 bases from J, with 19 bases between. Germline CDR1 reads SEHNR; CDR2 reads FQNEAQ (reference sequence). For the CDR3, the DNA is TGTGCCAGCAGGCCGCCGACAGGTATCGAAAATTCACCCCTCCACTTT. It codes for CASRPPTGIENSPLHF.

The rearrangement uses TRBV5-8 and TRBJ1-2; no definite D call. V was cut by 4 bases and J by 4 bases, with 17 bases left in between. CDR3 length equals 15 residues. Germline V gives CDR1 SGHTS, CDR2 YDEGEE. CDR3 in DNA: TGTGCCAGCAGCGTGGACTCGATTAACCTCTATGGCTACACCTTC. Protein: CASSVDSINLYGYTF.

The chain is built from TRBV7-9 and TRBJ2-2, with TRBD1 identical over 9 bases. The length of the CDR3 is 17 residues. Trimming cost V 2 bases and J 5 bases; bases outside gene matches: 9. Germline values: CDR1 SEHNR, CDR2 FQNEAQ (reference sequence). The CDR3 DNA follows: TGTGCCAGCAGCTTATCTCTGGGACAGGGTAGGACCGGGGAGCTGTTTTTT. This encodes CASSLSLGQGRTGELFF.

This clone was picked up a small number of times. The gene calls are TRBV5-6 and TRBJ2-6; 11 nucleotides agree with TRBD1. This CDR3 has 18 residues. CDR1 is SGHDT, CDR2 YYEEEE, per germline. V shed 4 bases and J 2 bases; nucleotides not matched to a gene: 8. As DNA, the CDR3 is TGTGCCAGCAGCCAGGGACAGGGGGTCGGTACTGGGGCCAACGTCCTGACTTTC. Protein product: CASSQGQGVGTGANVLTF.

This clone showed up just once. The V and J genes are TRBV19 and TRBJ2-2; 11 bases match TRBD1. There are 15 residues in the CDR3. Germline CDR1 and CDR2: LNHDA and SQIVND (reference sequence). V lost 7 bases to trimming and J lost 6 bases; unmatched junction nucleotides: 7. The CDR3 DNA is TGTGCCAGTAAAACCGGGACAGGGGGGGCCGGGGAGCTGTTTTTT. Translated: CASKTGTGGAGELFF. The whole variable domain, filled in from reference TRBV19 and TRBJ2-2, reads DGGITQSPKYLFRKEGQNVTLSCEQNLNHDAMYWYRQDPGQGLRLIYYSQIVNDFQKGDIAEGYSVSREKKESFPLTVTSAQKNPTAFYLCASKTGTGGAGELFFGEGSRLTVL.

This chain joins TRBV2 and TRBJ2-7; 11 bases map to TRBD2. The CDR3 sequence is 11 residues long. V shed 7 bases, J shed 12 bases, and the junction held 5 bases outside the gene matches. Germline V CDR1 and CDR2: SNHLY, FYNNEI. CDR3 coding DNA: TGTGCCAGCACCCCTAGCGGGAGGTTGTACTTC. This sequence encodes CASTPSGRLYF.

The genes are TRBV5-1 and TRBJ1-2; D is perhaps TRBD1 (6 bases). The CDR3 has 15 amino acids. Trimming removed 0 bases at V and 0 bases at J, with 9 bases between. Per the germline V gene, CDR1 is SGHRS and CDR2 is YFSETQ. The chain's CDR3 is CASSLGTDSNYGYTF. CDR3 in DNA: TGCGCCAGCAGCTTGGGGACAGACTCTAACTATGGCTACACCTTC.

This chain joins TRBV11-3 and TRBJ1-1; D is unresolved. V was trimmed by 2 bases and J by 1 base, leaving 5 bases between them. The CDR3 totals 13 residues. Looked up from germline, CDR1 is SGHNT and CDR2 is YENEEA. The CDR3 DNA reads TGTGCCAGCAGCTTAAGCAGGAACACTGAAGCTTTCTTT. It is translated as CASSLSRNTEAFF. Filled out from reference TRBV11-3 and TRBJ1-1, the complete variable domain reads EAGVVQSPRYKIIEKKQPVAFWCNPISGHNTLYWYLQNLGQGPELLIRYENEEAVDDSQLPKDRFSAERLKGVDSTLKIQPAELGDSAVYLCASSLSRNTEAFFGQGTRLTVV.

The chain joins TRBV19 to TRBJ2-4, with TRBD2 matching 10 bases. The CDR3 length is 14 residues. Germline V gene lookup returns CDR1 LNHDA and CDR2 SQIVND (reference sequence). V gave up 4 bases and J gave up 10 bases; unmatched junction bases: 7. CDR3 in amino acids: CASSTVRLAGIQYF. CDR3 sequence (DNA): TGTGCCAGTAGTACAGTCCGACTAGCGGGTATTCAGTACTTC. The full variable domain, with the rest looked up from reference TRBV19 and TRBJ2-4, is DGGITQSPKYLFRKEGQNVTLSCEQNLNHDAMYWYRQDPGQGLRLIYYSQIVNDFQKGDIAEGYSVSREKKESFPLTVTSAQKNPTAFYLCASSTVRLAGIQYFGAGTRLSVL.

This clone was seen once. The rearrangement links TRBV27 to TRBJ2-7; TRBD1 aligns across 7 bases. The CDR3 covers 15 residues. V was clipped by 0 bases and J by 5 bases; unmatched bases: 7. Per the germline V gene, CDR1 is MNHEY and CDR2 is SMNVEV (reference sequence). The CDR3 DNA follows: TGTGCCAGCAGTTTATCAGGGGGCAGAGTCCACGAGCAGTACTTC. It codes for CASSLSGGRVHEQYF.